A selection of T cell receptor beta chains follows, all from one sample in a study of T cells after yellow fever vaccination. One entry per CDR3 protein, called by TCRdb with MiXCR from the 5' RACE reads. The table has some 340,000 distinct CDR3 sequences, over 8.5% seen once. The sample was CD4+ T cells sorted from PBMCs, taken 45 days after the yellow fever booster vaccination. These receptors were taken from a man younger than 35 who received the YFV17D yellow fever vaccine. Each CDR3 is given with its conserved first and last residue. The order of the fields is D gene, V gene, J gene, CDR3 length, clone size, CDR3 DNA, CDR3 protein. A D gene is named only where the DNA matches it firmly. A row's size may be missing; if present it is once, few, many or a size class.

.	TRBV7-9	TRBJ2-5	14	.	TGTGCCAGCAGCTTAGAGCCAGGGCAAGAGACCCAGTACTTC	CASSLEPGQETQYF
.	TRBV20-1	TRBJ2-1	15	many	TGCAGTGCCGGACATCAGGGGAGCACCTACAATGAGCAGTTCTTC	CSAGHQGSTYNEQFF
.	TRBV23-1	TRBJ2-5	15	.	TGCGCCAGCAGTCAATCCCCCGCCTCGATGGAGACCCAGTACTTC	CASSQSPASMETQYF
.	TRBV7-3	TRBJ2-1	13	.	TGTGCCAGCAGCGCTCAGGGGTACGATGAGCAGTTCTTC	CASSAQGYDEQFF
.	TRBV29-1	TRBJ2-1	14	.	TGCAGCGTTGAAGCCCCAGGGTCCTACAATGAGCAGTTCTTC	CSVEAPGSYNEQFF
TRBD1	TRBV27	TRBJ2-3	16	.	TGTGCCAGCAGCGGGGACAGGGGGCTGATCGGGGATACGCAGTATTTT	CASSGDRGLIGDTQYF
.	TRBV7-2	TRBJ2-3	14	many	TGTGCCAGCAGCTTTGATAGCGGTCTAGATACGCAGTATTTT	CASSFDSGLDTQYF
.	TRBV6-5	TRBJ2-5	14	few	TGTGCCAGCAGGGGCTTAGCTGTTCTTGAGACCCAGTACTTC	CASRGLAVLETQYF
TRBD1	TRBV10-3	TRBJ1-5	15	many	TGTGCCATCAGTGACCGGACAGGGGTCGGTCAGCCCCAGCATTTT	CAISDRTGVGQPQHF
TRBD1	TRBV6-2/TRBV6-3	TRBJ1-2	17	many	TGTGCCAGCAGTTACCCAGATTACAGGGACAGCTTCTATGGCTACACCTTC	CASSYPDYRDSFYGYTF
.	TRBV7-8	TRBJ1-5	13	many	TGTGCCAGCAGCCGCGGCAGCAATCAGCCCCAGCATTTT	CASSRGSNQPQHF
TRBD2	TRBV7-2	TRBJ2-1	15	few	TGTGCCAGCAGCTTATGGGGGGGGGTTTACAATGAGCAGTTCTTC	CASSLWGGVYNEQFF
TRBD1	TRBV12-3/TRBV12-4	TRBJ1-5	13	.	TGTGCCAGCAGGAGTGACAGGGGTCAGCCCCAGCATTTT	CASRSDRGQPQHF
.	TRBV7-8	TRBJ1-1	14	.	TGTGCCAGTAGCGTCCGGAGAATGAACACTGAAGCTTTCTTT	CASSVRRMNTEAFF
TRBD2	TRBV5-1	TRBJ2-1	16	few	TGCGCCAGCAGCGCTGTAAGCGGGAACCTATACAATGAGCAGTTCTTC	CASSAVSGNLYNEQFF
.	TRBV10-3	TRBJ2-2	14	few	TGTGCCATCAGGCACCCCCCGGAAACCGGGGAGCTGTTTTTT	CAIRHPPETGELFF
.	TRBV7-2	TRBJ2-1	14	many	TGTGCCAGCAGCTTAATGGGGGTTGGGGATGAGCAGTTCTTC	CASSLMGVGDEQFF
.	TRBV24-1	TRBJ2-3	15	medium-sized	TGTGCCACCAGTGATTTCTCGGGGCCATCAGATACGCAGTATTTT	CATSDFSGPSDTQYF
TRBD1	TRBV18	TRBJ2-3	14	many	TGTGCCAGCTCACCGGGGACAGGGGGAGATACGCAGTATTTT	CASSPGTGGDTQYF
.	TRBV20-1	TRBJ2-7	14	.	TGCAGTGCAGCAACGGGACTTCTATCCTACGAGCAGTACTTC	CSAATGLLSYEQYF
.	TRBV7-2	TRBJ2-5	13	many	TGTGCCAGCAGCCCCAATGGGTTCGTAGCACAGTACTTC	CASSPNGFVAQYF
.	TRBV20-1	TRBJ2-7	13	few	TGCAGTGCTAGATCCCCCCGGGGCTACGAGCAGTACTTC	CSARSPRGYEQYF
TRBD1	TRBV5-1	TRBJ2-7	13	.	TGCGCCAGCAGACGGACAGGGGAGGAAGAGCAGTACTTC	CASRRTGEEEQYF
TRBD1	TRBV5-1	TRBJ1-2	15	.	TGCGCCAGCAGCTTGGGGGTGACAGGGAGCTATGGCTACACCTTC	CASSLGVTGSYGYTF
.	TRBV2	TRBJ2-2	12	few	TGTGCCAGCGGGGGAGGATCCGGGGAGCTGTTTTTT	CASGGGSGELFF
TRBD1	TRBV29-1	TRBJ2-7	13	.	TGCAGCGCCCGGGACAGGGAGACCTACGAGCAGTACTTC	CSARDRETYEQYF
.	TRBV12-3/TRBV12-4	TRBJ1-2	17	few	TGTGCCAGCAGTTTACGGGCCTGGGGGCAAAAGGACTATGGCTACACCTTC	CASSLRAWGQKDYGYTF
.	TRBV7-2	TRBJ1-5	14	.	TGTGCCAGCAGCCTCGTAGTGGGGCTTCAGCCCCAGCATTTT	CASSLVVGLQPQHF
.	TRBV20-1	TRBJ1-5	14	few	TGCAGTGCTAGAGACCGGGACGTGAATCAGCCCCAGCATTTT	CSARDRDVNQPQHF
.	TRBV7-8	TRBJ1-4	14	few	TGTGCCAGCAGCTTGTCGGGGGGAGGGGAAAAACTGTTTTTT	CASSLSGGGEKLFF
.	TRBV7-9	TRBJ1-4	14	few	TGTGCCAGCAGCCGCGGGACAAGTAATGAAAAACTGTTTTTT	CASSRGTSNEKLFF
TRBD2	TRBV4-2	TRBJ2-5	15	many	TGTGCCAGCAGCGAGATAGCGGGGGGGCAAGAGACCCAGTACTTC	CASSEIAGGQETQYF
.	TRBV7-2	TRBJ2-1	15	.	TGTGCCAGCAGCCAATGGACAGGACTATACAATGAGCAGTTCTTC	CASSQWTGLYNEQFF
TRBD2	TRBV4-3	TRBJ2-3	16	.	TGCGCCAGCAGCCAAGATGAGCAGGGCGGGAGAGATACGCAGTATTTT	CASSQDEQGGRDTQYF
.	TRBV4-3	TRBJ2-7	16	many	TGCGCCAGCAGCCAAGGGGGGCTGGGGGGGTCCTACGAGCAGTACTTC	CASSQGGLGGSYEQYF
.	TRBV5-1	TRBJ2-1	12	few	TGCGCCAGCAGCGCCAGGTTCGATGAGCAGTTCTTC	CASSARFDEQFF
.	TRBV5-1	TRBJ2-6	15	.	TGCGCCAGCAGTCTCAGTAATCCTGGGGCCAACGTCCTGACTTTC	CASSLSNPGANVLTF
TRBD2	TRBV20-1	TRBJ2-5	16	.	TGCAGTGCAAGAAACCCCTCGCGGGGGGATCCAACGACCCAGTACTTC	CSARNPSRGDPTTQYF
.	TRBV6-2/TRBV6-3	TRBJ2-3	14	many	TGTGCCACCCAGGGACACCAGTTCACAGATACGCAGTATTTT	CATQGHQFTDTQYF
TRBD2	TRBV6-1	TRBJ2-7	15	.	TGTGCCAGCAGTGCCGGGACTAGCAGTTTCTACGAGCAGTACTTC	CASSAGTSSFYEQYF
TRBD2	TRBV7-2	TRBJ2-1	13	few	TGTGCCAGCAGTCTTCAGGGAGGGGACTCCTCGAGCTTC	CASSLQGGDSSSF
.	TRBV27	TRBJ1-6	14	few	TGTGCCAGCAGCGGTCCCCAGAGGAATTCACCCCTCCACTTT	CASSGPQRNSPLHF
.	TRBV5-1	TRBJ1-2	12	few	TGCGCCAGCAGCCAGGAGGACTATGGCTACACCTTC	CASSQEDYGYTF
.	TRBV7-2	TRBJ1-1	16	few	TGTGCCAGCAGCGCCTGGGGCCCGGGCGGAGGTGGTGAAGCTTTCTTT	CASSAWGPGGGGEAFF
.	TRBV5-4	TRBJ2-2	14	.	TGTGCCAGCAGCCCTTATATACACACCGGGGAGCTGTTTTTT	CASSPYIHTGELFF
.	TRBV12-3/TRBV12-4	TRBJ1-1	13	few	TGTGCCAGCAGCCCCATAATGAACACTGAAGCTTTCTTT	CASSPIMNTEAFF
TRBD2	TRBV4-3	TRBJ2-3	18	few	TGCGCCAGCAGCCAAGATTGGGGGCTAGCGGGGGGCGCAGATACGCAGTATTTT	CASSQDWGLAGGADTQYF
.	TRBV7-2	TRBJ2-1	14	.	TGTGCCAGCAGCCCGGCGGTTCCGGGGGTTGAGCAGTTCTTC	CASSPAVPGVEQFF
.	TRBV5-6	TRBJ2-4	15	.	TGTGCCAGCAGCTCCCTGACAGGCACGAGAAGCATTCAGTACTTC	CASSSLTGTRSIQYF
.	TRBV10-3	TRBJ2-3	13	.	TGTGCCATCAGCCAACAGGGAGCAGATACGCAGTATTTT	CAISQQGADTQYF
.	TRBV3-1	TRBJ2-5	14	few	TGTGCCAGCAGCCACTCCGAAGCCCAAGAGACCCAGTACTTC	CASSHSEAQETQYF
.	TRBV11-2	TRBJ1-2	16	.	TGTGCCAGCAGCCCCGGGACGTTACATAAGAGATATGGCTACACCTTC	CASSPGTLHKRYGYTF
TRBD1	TRBV10-3	TRBJ1-2	14	few	TGTGCCATCACTGCGGACAGGACCTATGGTGGCTACACCTTC	CAITADRTYGGYTF
.	TRBV19	TRBJ1-1	14	.	TGTGCCAGTAGTGCCCCCGGGGGGCTCACTGAAGCTTTCTTT	CASSAPGGLTEAFF
.	TRBV4-1	TRBJ1-2	13	few	TGCGCCAGCAGTTTGACATTGAACTATGGCTACACCTTC	CASSLTLNYGYTF
.	TRBV6-5	TRBJ1-4	13	few	TGTGCCAGCCGACCCGCGGCTAATGAAAAACTGTTTTTT	CASRPAANEKLFF
TRBD2	TRBV3-1	TRBJ2-3	16	few	TGTGCCAGCAGCCAAGCGTGGACTAGAAGCACAGATACGCAGTATTTT	CASSQAWTRSTDTQYF
.	TRBV11-2	TRBJ2-3	18	.	TGTGCCAGCAGCCCTCGGGGGGTGGGGGCCTCTAGCACAGATACGCAGTATTTT	CASSPRGVGASSTDTQYF
.	TRBV7-9	TRBJ2-1	14	few	TGTGCCAGCAGCATAGGCCCGAACTACAATGAGCAGTTCTTC	CASSIGPNYNEQFF
.	TRBV20-1	TRBJ1-1	12	.	TGCAGTGCGGGGGAGGTGAACACTGAAGCTTTCTTT	CSAGEVNTEAFF